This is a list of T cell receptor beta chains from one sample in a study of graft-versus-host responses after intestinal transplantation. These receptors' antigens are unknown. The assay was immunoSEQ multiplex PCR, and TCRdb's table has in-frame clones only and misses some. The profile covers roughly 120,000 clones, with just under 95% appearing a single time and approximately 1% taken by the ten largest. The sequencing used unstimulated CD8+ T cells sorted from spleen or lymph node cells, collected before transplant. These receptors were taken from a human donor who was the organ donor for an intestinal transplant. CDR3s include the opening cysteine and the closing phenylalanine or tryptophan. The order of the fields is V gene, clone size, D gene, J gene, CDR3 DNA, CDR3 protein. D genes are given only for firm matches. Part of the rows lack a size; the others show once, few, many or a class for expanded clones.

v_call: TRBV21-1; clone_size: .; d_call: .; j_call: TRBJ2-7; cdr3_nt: TGTGCCAGCAGCAAAGACCGCGGCCCCTACCACTACGAGCAGTACTTC; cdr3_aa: CASSKDRGPYHYEQYF
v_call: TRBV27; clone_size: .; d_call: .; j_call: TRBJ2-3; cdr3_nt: TGTGCCAGCAGTTTGGGAGTGCGGGAGAGGGGGTTGGATACGCAGTATTTT; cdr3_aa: CASSLGVRERGLDTQYF
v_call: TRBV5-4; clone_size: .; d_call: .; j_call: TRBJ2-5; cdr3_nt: TGTGCCAGCAGCTTTGAGGGTAACACGTACCAAGAGACCCAGTACTTC; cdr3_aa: CASSFEGNTYQETQYF
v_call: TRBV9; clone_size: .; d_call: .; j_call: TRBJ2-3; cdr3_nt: TGTGCCAGCAGCGCAAGCGGACCAAGCACAGATACGCAGTATTTT; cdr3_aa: CASSASGPSTDTQYF
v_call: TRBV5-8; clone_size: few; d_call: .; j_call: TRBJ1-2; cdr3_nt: TGTGCCAGCAGCTTGGGACACTATGGCTACACCTTC; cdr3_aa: CASSLGHYGYTF
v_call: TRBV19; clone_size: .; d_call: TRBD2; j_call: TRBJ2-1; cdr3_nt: TGTGCCAGTAGAGGGACTAGCGAGGCAAATGAGCAGTTCTTC; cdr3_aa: CASRGTSEANEQFF
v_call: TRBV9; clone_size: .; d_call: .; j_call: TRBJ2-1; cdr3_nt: TGTGCCAGCAGCTCAGGGGGAGGGGGCAATGAGCAGTTCTTC; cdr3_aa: CASSSGGGGNEQFF
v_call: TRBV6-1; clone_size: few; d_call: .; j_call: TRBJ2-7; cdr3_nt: TGTGCCAGCAGAAGGGACCCTTCATCCGAGCAGTACTTC; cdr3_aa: CASRRDPSSEQYF
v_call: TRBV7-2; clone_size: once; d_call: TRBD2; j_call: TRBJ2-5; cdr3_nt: TGTGCCAGCAGCTTAAGACTAGCGGGAGGGCATGAGACCCAGTACTTC; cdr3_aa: CASSLRLAGGHETQYF
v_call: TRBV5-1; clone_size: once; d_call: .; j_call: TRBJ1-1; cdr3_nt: TGCGCCAGCAGCTTAACAGGGATCCCTGAAGCTTTCTTT; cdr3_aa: CASSLTGIPEAFF
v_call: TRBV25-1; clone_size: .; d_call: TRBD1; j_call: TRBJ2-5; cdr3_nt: TGTGCCAGCAGGGACAGGGGCTGGAAGACCCAGTACTTC; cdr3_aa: CASRDRGWKTQYF
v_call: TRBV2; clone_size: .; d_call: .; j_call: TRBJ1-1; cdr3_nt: TGTGCCAGCAGTGGAGGCAGGCCCCGGCTGGACACTGAAGCTTTCTTT; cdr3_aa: CASSGGRPRLDTEAFF
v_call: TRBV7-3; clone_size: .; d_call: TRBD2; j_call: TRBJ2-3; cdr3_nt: TGTGCCAGCAGCTTAAGCGGGAGGGGGTCAGATACGCAGTATTTT; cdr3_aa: CASSLSGRGSDTQYF
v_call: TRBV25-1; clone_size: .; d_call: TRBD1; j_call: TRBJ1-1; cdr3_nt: TGTGCCAGCAGAGAAGGGGGCGAGGGCACTGAAGCTTTCTTT; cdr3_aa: CASREGGEGTEAFF
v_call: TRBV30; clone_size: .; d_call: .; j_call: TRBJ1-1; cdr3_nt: TGTGCCTGGACAGGCCTGAACACTGAAGCTTTCTTT; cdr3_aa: CAWTGLNTEAFF
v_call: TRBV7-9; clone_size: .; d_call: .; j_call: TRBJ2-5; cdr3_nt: TGTGCCAGCAGCTTCAATGGGGTGGTCCAGTACTTC; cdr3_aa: CASSFNGVVQYF
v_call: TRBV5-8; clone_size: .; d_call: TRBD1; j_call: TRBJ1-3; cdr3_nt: TGTGCCAGCAGCCCGGGACAGGGATACACCGACGGAAACACCATATATTTT; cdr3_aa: CASSPGQGYTDGNTIYF
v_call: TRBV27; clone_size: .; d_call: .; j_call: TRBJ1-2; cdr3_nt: TGTGCCAGCAGTGCCCTTCCTCCTTTAGGAGGCTATGGCTACACCTTC; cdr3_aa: CASSALPPLGGYGYTF